The T cell receptor beta chain under discussion was sequenced for a study of PD-1 blockade in mismatch repair-deficient tumors. This clone was observed a single time. Its matching antigen is unknown. Study-wide findings and caveats: Rapid post-treatment expansion, then contraction, generally preceding radiologic response, marked tumor-resident clones.

All patients were mismatch repair deficient, assessed by either PCR or immunohistochemistry. Assay used: immunoSEQ multiplex PCR; TCRdb lists only in-frame clones, some missing. The sample lists about 68,000 clones, approximately 80% occurring once. Trimming at V came to 3 bases and at J to 5 bases, leaving 7 bases not matched to a gene. CDR1 and CDR2 (germline): LNHDA, SQIVND (reference sequence). CDR3 length: 16 residues. The clonotype was recovered from an adult with mismatch repair-deficient cancer. The J gene is TRBJ2-1, the V gene TRBV19, with 10 positions matching TRBD2. The material was peripheral blood, obtained 2 weeks after starting pembrolizumab. CDR3 protein: CASSIGVLAGDNEQFF. Here the CDR3 DNA reads TGTGCCAGTAGTATCGGAGTGCTAGCGGGGGACAATGAGCAGTTCTTC.